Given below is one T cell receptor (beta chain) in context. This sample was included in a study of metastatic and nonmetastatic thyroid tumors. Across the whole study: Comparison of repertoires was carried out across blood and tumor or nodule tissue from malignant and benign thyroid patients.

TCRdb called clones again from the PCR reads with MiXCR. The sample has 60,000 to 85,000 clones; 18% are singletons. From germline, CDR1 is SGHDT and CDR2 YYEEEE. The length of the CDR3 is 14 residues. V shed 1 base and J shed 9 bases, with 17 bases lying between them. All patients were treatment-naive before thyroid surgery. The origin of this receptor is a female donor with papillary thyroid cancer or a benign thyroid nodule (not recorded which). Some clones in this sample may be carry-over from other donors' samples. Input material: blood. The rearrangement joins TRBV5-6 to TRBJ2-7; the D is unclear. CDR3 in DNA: TGTGCCAGCAGCTTGAATTCCCTATCGGTGGGGCAGTACTTC. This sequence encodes CASSLNSLSVGQYF.